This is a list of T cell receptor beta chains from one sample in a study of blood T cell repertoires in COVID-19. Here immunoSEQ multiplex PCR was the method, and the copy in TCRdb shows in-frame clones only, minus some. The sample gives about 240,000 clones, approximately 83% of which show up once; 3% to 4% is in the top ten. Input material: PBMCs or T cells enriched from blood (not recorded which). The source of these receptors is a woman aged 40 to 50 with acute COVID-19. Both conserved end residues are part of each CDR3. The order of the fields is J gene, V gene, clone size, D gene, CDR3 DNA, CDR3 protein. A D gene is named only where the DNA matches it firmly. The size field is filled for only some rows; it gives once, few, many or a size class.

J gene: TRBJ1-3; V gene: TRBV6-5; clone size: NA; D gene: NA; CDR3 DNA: TGTGCCAGCAGTTACTACTCCTCTGGAAACACCATATATTTT; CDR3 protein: CASSYYSSGNTIYF
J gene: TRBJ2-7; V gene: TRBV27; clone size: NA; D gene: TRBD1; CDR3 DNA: TGTGCCAGCAGTGTCCGGGACAGGGACTACGAGCAGTACTTC; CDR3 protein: CASSVRDRDYEQYF
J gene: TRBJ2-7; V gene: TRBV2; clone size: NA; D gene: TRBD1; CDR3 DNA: TGTGCCAGCAGCCCGGGACAGGACCCCTACGAGCAGTACTTC; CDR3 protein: CASSPGQDPYEQYF
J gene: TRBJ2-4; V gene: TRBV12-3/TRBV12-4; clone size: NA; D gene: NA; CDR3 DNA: TGTGCCAGCAAATTAGACAGTATCGACATTCAGTACTTC; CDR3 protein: CASKLDSIDIQYF
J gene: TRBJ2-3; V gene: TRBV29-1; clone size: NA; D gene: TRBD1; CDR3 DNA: TGCAGCCAAAGAACAGGGGCGGCAGATACGCAGTATTTT; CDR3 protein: CSQRTGAADTQYF
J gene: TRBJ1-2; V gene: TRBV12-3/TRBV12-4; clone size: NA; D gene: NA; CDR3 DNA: TGTGCCAGCAGTTTCCGGGGGTTCTATGGCTACACCTTC; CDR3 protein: CASSFRGFYGYTF
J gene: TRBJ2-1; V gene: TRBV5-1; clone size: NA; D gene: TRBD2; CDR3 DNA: TGCGCCAGCAGCACTTTCATGACTAGCGGGATTGGTGAGCAGTTCTTC; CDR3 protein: CASSTFMTSGIGEQFF
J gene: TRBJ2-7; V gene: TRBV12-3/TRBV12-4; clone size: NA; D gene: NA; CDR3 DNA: TGTGCCAGCAGTCCACAGGTAGCTGGCGAGCAGTACTTC; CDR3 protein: CASSPQVAGEQYF
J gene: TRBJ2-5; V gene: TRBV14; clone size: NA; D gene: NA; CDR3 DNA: TGTGCCAGCAGCCAAGCTTTGGCTAGGCAAGAGACCCAGTACTTC; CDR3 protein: CASSQALARQETQYF
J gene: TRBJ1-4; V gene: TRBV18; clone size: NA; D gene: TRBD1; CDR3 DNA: TGTGCCAGCTCACCAACCGGACAGGTTGGGGAAAAACTGTTTTTT; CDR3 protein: CASSPTGQVGEKLFF
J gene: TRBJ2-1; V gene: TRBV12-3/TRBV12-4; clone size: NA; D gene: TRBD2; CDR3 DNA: TGTGCCAGCAAACTAGCGGGAAACAATGAGCAGTTCTTC; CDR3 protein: CASKLAGNNEQFF
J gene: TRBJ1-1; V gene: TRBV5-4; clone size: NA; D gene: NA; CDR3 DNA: TGTGCCAGCAGCTTGGGACAGACAAGTTTAGGCTGGAACACTGAAGCTTTCTTT; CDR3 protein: CASSLGQTSLGWNTEAFF
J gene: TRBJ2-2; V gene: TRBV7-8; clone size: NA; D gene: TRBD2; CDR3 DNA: TGTGCCAGCAGCTTATCTAGCGGGAGGGCCGGGGAGCTGTTTTTT; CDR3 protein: CASSLSSGRAGELFF
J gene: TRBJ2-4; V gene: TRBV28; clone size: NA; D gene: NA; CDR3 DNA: TGTGCCAGCACAGACAGGAGATTGGAGGTTCAGTACTTC; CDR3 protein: CASTDRRLEVQYF
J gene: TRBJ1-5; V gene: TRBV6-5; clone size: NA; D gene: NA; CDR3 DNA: TGTGCCAGCAGTTACTCATACGAAATCAACCTACCGCCCCAGCATTTT; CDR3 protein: CASSYSYEINLPPQHF
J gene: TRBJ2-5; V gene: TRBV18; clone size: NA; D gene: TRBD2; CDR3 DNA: TGTGCCAGCTCCAAAAGCGGGGGGTCTGAGACCCAGTACTTC; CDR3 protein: CASSKSGGSETQYF
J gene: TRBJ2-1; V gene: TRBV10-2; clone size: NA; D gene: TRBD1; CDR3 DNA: TGCGCCACTACGGACAGGGAGTATTACAATGAGCAGCTCTTC; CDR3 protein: CATTDREYYNEQLF
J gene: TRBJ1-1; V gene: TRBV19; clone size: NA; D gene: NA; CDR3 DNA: TGTGCCAGTACCCGAGACAGGAACATGAACACTGAAGCTTTCTTT; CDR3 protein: CASTRDRNMNTEAFF
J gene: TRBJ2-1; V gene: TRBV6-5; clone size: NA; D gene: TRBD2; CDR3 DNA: TGTGCCAGCAGGCGACTAGCGGGAGACTACAATGAGCAGTTCTTC; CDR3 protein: CASRRLAGDYNEQFF
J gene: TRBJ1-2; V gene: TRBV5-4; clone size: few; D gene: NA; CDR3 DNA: TGTGCCAGCAGCCGGTTTGAATTAGACTATGGCTACACCTTC; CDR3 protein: CASSRFELDYGYTF
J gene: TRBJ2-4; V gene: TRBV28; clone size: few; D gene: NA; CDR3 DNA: TGTGCCAGCAGTTCCCCCCAGGGAAACATTCAGTACTTC; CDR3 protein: CASSSPQGNIQYF
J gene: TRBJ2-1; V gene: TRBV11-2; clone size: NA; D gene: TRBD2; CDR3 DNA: TGTGCCAGCAGCTTATTCCTAGCGGGAGCCTCCTACAATGAGCAGTTCTTC; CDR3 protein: CASSLFLAGASYNEQFF
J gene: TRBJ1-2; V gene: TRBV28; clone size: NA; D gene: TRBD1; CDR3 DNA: TGTGCCAGCAGTTCGGGCCCAGGGGGCAGGATCTATGGCTACACCTTC; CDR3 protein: CASSSGPGGRIYGYTF
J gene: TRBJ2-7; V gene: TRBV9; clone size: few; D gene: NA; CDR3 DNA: TGTGCCAGCAGCGAGACTAGGGAACCCTACGAGCAGTACTTC; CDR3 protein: CASSETREPYEQYF
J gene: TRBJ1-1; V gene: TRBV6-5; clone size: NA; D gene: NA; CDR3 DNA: TGTGCCAGCAGTTACTCGAGGTTCACTGAAGCTTTCTTT; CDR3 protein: CASSYSRFTEAFF
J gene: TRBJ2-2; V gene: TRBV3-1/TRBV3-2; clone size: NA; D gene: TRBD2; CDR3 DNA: TGTGCCAGCAGCCAAGGTCGGGAGGTTTCCGGGGAGCTGTTTTTT; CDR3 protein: CASSQGREVSGELFF
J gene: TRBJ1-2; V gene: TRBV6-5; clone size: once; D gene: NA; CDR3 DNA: TGTGCCAGCAGTTACTCGAGGGGGTATGGCTACACCTTC; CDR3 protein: CASSYSRGYGYTF
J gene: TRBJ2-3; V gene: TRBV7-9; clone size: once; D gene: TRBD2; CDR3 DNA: TGTGCCAGCAGGAAGGCTAGCGGGATGAACACAGATACGCAGTATTTT; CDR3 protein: CASRKASGMNTDTQYF
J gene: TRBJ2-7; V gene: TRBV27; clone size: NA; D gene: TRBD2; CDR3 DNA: TGTGCCAGCAGTTCGGGGGGGTTTACCTACGAGCAGTACTTC; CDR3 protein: CASSSGGFTYEQYF
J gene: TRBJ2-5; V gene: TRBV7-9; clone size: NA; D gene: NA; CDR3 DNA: TGTGCCAGCAGCCCCTCTCAAGAGACCCAGTACTTC; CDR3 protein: CASSPSQETQYF
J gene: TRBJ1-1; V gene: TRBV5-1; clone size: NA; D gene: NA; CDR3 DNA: TGCGCCAGCAGCTTGGAGGGCGGGCTCGGGACTGAAGCTTTCTTT; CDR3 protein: CASSLEGGLGTEAFF
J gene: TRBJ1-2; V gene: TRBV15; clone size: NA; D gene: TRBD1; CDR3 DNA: TGTGCCACCAGCACGACAGGGGGCCATGGCTACACCTTC; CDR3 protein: CATSTTGGHGYTF
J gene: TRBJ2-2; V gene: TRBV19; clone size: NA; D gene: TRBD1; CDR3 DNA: TGTGCCAGCCGGGACAGGGATATCACCGGGGAGCTGTTTTTT; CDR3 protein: CASRDRDITGELFF
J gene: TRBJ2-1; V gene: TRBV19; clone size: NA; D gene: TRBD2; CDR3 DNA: TGTGCCAGTAGTATCCAGCGGGAGATCTACAATGAGCAGTTCTTC; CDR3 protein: CASSIQREIYNEQFF
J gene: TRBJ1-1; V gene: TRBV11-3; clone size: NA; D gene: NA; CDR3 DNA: TGTGCCAGCAGCTTTTACAGGGAAGCGCGTGAAGCTTTCTTT; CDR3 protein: CASSFYREAREAFF
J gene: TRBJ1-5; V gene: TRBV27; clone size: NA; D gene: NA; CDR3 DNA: TGTGCCAGCAGTTTCGACAATAGCAATCAGCCCCAGCATTTT; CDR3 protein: CASSFDNSNQPQHF
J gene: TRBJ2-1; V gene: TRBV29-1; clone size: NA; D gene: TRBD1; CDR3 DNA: TGCAGCGTTGACCCGGGACAGGGGGCGCCGGGTGAGCAGTTCTTC; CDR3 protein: CSVDPGQGAPGEQFF
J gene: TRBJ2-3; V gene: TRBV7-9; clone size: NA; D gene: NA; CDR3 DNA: TGTGCCAGCAGCTTGCGCGGGATGGGGTCAGATACGCAGTATTTT; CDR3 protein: CASSLRGMGSDTQYF
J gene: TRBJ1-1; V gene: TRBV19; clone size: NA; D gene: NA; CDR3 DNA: TGTGCCAGTAGGAGGGACATATTTTCTGAAGCTTTCTTT; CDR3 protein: CASRRDIFSEAFF
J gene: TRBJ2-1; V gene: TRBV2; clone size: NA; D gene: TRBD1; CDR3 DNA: TGTGCCAGCGGGGACAGGGCTCTCGGTGGGCAGTTCTTC; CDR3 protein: CASGDRALGGQFF